One sample yielded the 10 T cell receptor beta chains listed below, sequenced in a study of cytomegalovirus exposure and HLA in healthy donors. In the PCR, 60 Vbeta and 13 Jbeta primers were used. Sequencing used immunoSEQ multiplex PCR; TCRdb keeps in-frame clones, though not all of them. The sample records approximately 31,000 clones, about 86% being singletons. Sequenced: PBMCs. These receptors came from a boy aged 5-17 years in good health and CMV-seronegative.

The chain couples TRBV21-1 to TRBJ2-5; the D call in the table, TRBD2, was not verified against the DNA. The J call could be wrong; TRBJ2-7 is a better fit for the DNA end. TRBV21-1 is listed as a pseudogene. The CDR3 totals 17 residues. As DNA, the CDR3 is TGTGCCAGCAGATACTCACGGGGGGATACGCGTCGTCCCGAGCAGTACTTC. Translation: CASRYSRGDTRRPEQYF.

The CDR3 region is CASSQDRLADPSNSTDTQYF. As DNA, the CDR3 is TGCGCCAGCAGCCAAGATCGACTAGCGGATCCCTCGAATAGCACAGATACGCAGTATTTT. The chain links TRBV4-3 to TRBJ2-3; 9 bases are shared with TRBD2. CDR1 and CDR2 from the germline V gene are LGHNA and YSLEER. V trimming: 0 bases; J trimming: 0 bases; junction bases outside the gene matches: 13. The CDR3 totals 20 residues.

The chain joins TRBV7-2 to TRBJ2-7; TRBD2 might be the D (6 bases). The germline V and J ends were trimmed by 1 base and 2 bases, with 18 bases remaining between them. CDR3 length: 17 amino acids. Germline V gene data show CDR1 as SGHTA and CDR2 as FQGNSA. This chain's CDR3 is CASSLVGGAELTYEQYF. DNA for the CDR3: TGTGCCAGCAGCTTAGTGGGGGGAGCCGAACTTACCTACGAGCAGTACTTC.

The chain couples TRBV25-1 to TRBJ2-5; tentative D call: TRBD1 (6 bases). The last part of the DNA fits TRBJ2-7 better; the J call may be wrong. Per the germline V gene, CDR1 is MGHDK and CDR2 is SYGVNS. The CDR3 is 14 amino acids. The CDR3 loop is CASSDSQGSYEQYF. DNA for the CDR3: TGTGCCAGCAGTGATTCGCAGGGGTCCTACGAGCAGTACTTC.

With regard to this clone: Other nucleotide sequences from this sample produce the same CDR3. The genes are TRBV30 and TRBJ1-5; D may be TRBD1 (6 bases). Germline V lookup: CDR1 GTSNPN, CDR2 SVGIG (reference sequence). V lost 2 bases, J lost 2 bases, and 7 bases lay in between. This CDR3 has 13 residues. CDR3 in amino acids: CAWSPGGNQPQHF. The CDR3 DNA sequence: TGTGCCTGGAGTCCAGGGGGCAATCAGCCCCAGCATTTT. The full variable domain, rest sourced from reference TRBV30 and TRBJ1-5, is SQTIHQWPATLVQPVGSPLSLECTVEGTSNPNLYWYRQAAGRGLQLLFYSVGIGQISSEVPQNLSASRPQDRQFILSSKKLLLSDSGFYLCAWSPGGNQPQHFGDGTRLSIL.

The V call is TRBV28, the J call TRBJ1-2, with 9 nucleotides matching TRBD1. Trimming cost V 5 bases and J 8 bases; bases outside gene matches: 12. Germline-derived CDR1 and CDR2 are MDHEN and SYDVKM. This CDR3 is 15 amino acids long. The chain's CDR3 is CASSHGTGLLSGYTF. CDR3 nucleotide sequence: TGTGCCAGCAGTCATGGGACAGGGTTATTGAGCGGCTACACCTTC.

This chain connects TRBV9 to TRBJ2-7, with TRBD2 matching over 7 bases. With V trimmed by 0 bases and J by 1 base, 4 bases remained unmatched. The CDR3 is made up of 15 amino acids. CDR1 and CDR2 (germline): SGDLS, YYNGEE. The CDR3 here is CASSVAPSGSYEQYF. The CDR3 region has the DNA TGTGCCAGCAGCGTAGCTCCTAGCGGTTCCTACGAGCAGTACTTC.

The chain combines TRBV12-5 with TRBJ2-1; the match to TRBD2 covers 9 bases. The ends lost 3 bases at V and 10 bases at J; junction bases unmatched: 4. The germline gives CDR1 LGHNT, CDR2 FRNRAP. The CDR3 has 13 amino acids. The CDR3 nucleotides are TGTGCTAGTGGTTTAGGCGGACTAGCGGAGCAGTTCTTC. Translating gives CASGLGGLAEQFF.

This chain's CDR3 is CASSMRVGGNQPQHF. CDR3 DNA: TGTGCCAGTAGTATGAGGGTCGGGGGCAATCAGCCCCAGCATTTT. J is TRBJ1-5 and V is TRBV19, with no clear D. V gave up 3 bases and J gave up 2 bases, with 11 bases separating them. Looked up from germline, CDR1 is LNHDA and CDR2 is SQIVND (reference sequence). The CDR3 covers 15 residues.

The chain links TRBV10-3 to TRBJ1-2, with 9 bases fitting TRBD1. Looked up from germline, CDR1 is ENHRY and CDR2 is SYGVKD. This CDR3 is 15 amino acids long. V gave up 7 bases and J gave up 4 bases; unmatched junction bases: 10. CDR3: CAINGRQGVGYGYTF. CDR3 nucleotides: TGTGCCATCAATGGTCGACAGGGGGTGGGCTATGGCTACACCTTC.